This T cell receptor beta chain was retrieved from a study of tumour-infiltrating T cells in Burkitt lymphoma. Study background: Overall and progression-free survival were predicted by productive clonality.

This CDR3 has 14 amino acids. Trimming at V came to 4 bases and at J to 8 bases, leaving 10 bases not matched to a gene. Germline lookup yields CDR1 LNHNV and CDR2 YYDKDF (reference sequence). Here immunoSEQ multiplex PCR was the method, and the copy in TCRdb shows in-frame clones only, minus some. The data contain around 15,000 clones, about 80% of them seen just once; the ten biggest clones take up over 2%. The sample taken for sequencing was tumor tissue. This chain uses TRBV15 with TRBJ1-2, with 7 bases identical to TRBD1. The receptor was derived from a human donor with diffuse large B-cell lymphoma. The CDR3 protein is CATSTTGVNYGYTF. CDR3 DNA: TGTGCCACCAGCACCACAGGGGTTAATTACGGCTACACCTTC.